One and the same sample provided the 19 T cell receptor beta chains below, sequenced in a study of CD8+ T cells in alopecia areata. Investigators isolated RNA and reverse transcribed it into cDNA to act as the sequencing template. Only in-frame clones appear in the TCRdb table, and some are missing; sequencing was by immunoSEQ multiplex PCR. The table shows about 210,000 clones, with about 57% occurring only once. Treatment noted: oral pan-JAK inhibitor, 5-10 mg twice daily. Sequenced material: CD4+ T cells sorted from blood, taken at week 4, from a patient treated with tofacitinib. These receptors were taken from a human donor with alopecia areata.

The V call is TRBV2, the J call TRBJ2-7; D not certain. Germline assignment: CDR1 SNHLY and CDR2 FYNNEI. V was cut by 8 bases and J by 2 bases, with 10 bases left in between. The CDR3 covers 12 residues. CDR3 nucleotide sequence: TGTGCCAGCCAGTCAGTCACCTACGAGCAGTACTTC. Amino acid sequence: CASQSVTYEQYF. Full variable domain (missing parts from reference TRBV2 and TRBJ2-7): EPEVTQTPSHQVTQMGQEVILRCVPISNHLYFYWYRQILGQKVEFLVSFYNNEISEKSEIFDDQFSVERPDGSNFTLKIRSTKLEDSAMYFCASQSVTYEQYFGPGTRLTVT.

The chain has TRBV29-1 and TRBJ1-2; D remains unclear. Germline V gene sequence: CDR1 SQVTM, CDR2 ANQGSEA. The CDR3 has 13 residues. The V and J ends lost 2 bases and 8 bases respectively, with 15 bases between them. CDR3 coding DNA: TGCAGCGTTGAACCCCGTCGGGAGGGAGGCTACACCTTC. This codes for CSVEPRREGGYTF.

V and J are TRBV29-1 and TRBJ1-3; the D is unclear. CDR1 SQVTM and CDR2 ANQGSEA come from the germline V gene. V lost 2 bases to trimming and J lost 0 bases, with 11 bases between them. This CDR3 comprises 15 residues. The CDR3 loop is CSVEPRQNSGNTIYF. The CDR3, as DNA: TGCAGCGTTGAACCCAGGCAGAACTCTGGAAACACCATATATTTT.

To note about this clone: Different DNA sequences within this sample yield the same CDR3. The CDR3 is CASSLQAGVYQETQYF. CDR3 nucleotide sequence: TGCGCCAGCAGCTTACAAGCGGGGGTCTATCAAGAGACCCAGTACTTC. V and J are TRBV5-1 and TRBJ2-5; 8 bases are a match to TRBD2. After removal of 2 bases from V and 2 bases from J, the junction contained 8 bases not matched to a gene. This CDR3 has 16 amino acids. Germline lookup yields CDR1 SGHRS and CDR2 YFSETQ.

The chain carries TRBV2 and TRBJ1-2; no clear D gene. CDR3 length: 13 amino acids. CDR1 is SNHLY and CDR2 is FYNNEI in the germline V gene. Trimming shortened V by 5 bases and J by 6 bases, and 13 bases separated the two germline ends. CDR3 DNA sequence: TGTGCCAGCAGTCCAGACAAGGCCAATGGCTACACCTTC. Protein sequence: CASSPDKANGYTF. Full variable domain (outside the CDR3, taken from reference TRBV2 and TRBJ1-2): EPEVTQTPSHQVTQMGQEVILRCVPISNHLYFYWYRQILGQKVEFLVSFYNNEISEKSEIFDDQFSVERPDGSNFTLKIRSTKLEDSAMYFCASSPDKANGYTFGSGTRLTVV.

The rearrangement uses TRBV5-1 and TRBJ2-1; 12 positions agree with TRBD1. Germline V CDR1 and CDR2: SGHRS, YFSETQ. The trim removed 4 bases at V and 7 bases at J, leaving 9 bases unmatched. This CDR3 contains 16 residues. The CDR3 sequence is CASSPGQGARKNEQFF. CDR3 bases: TGCGCCAGCAGCCCGGGACAGGGGGCGCGTAAGAATGAGCAGTTCTTC. The full variable domain, rest sourced from reference TRBV5-1 and TRBJ2-1, is KAGVTQTPRYLIKTRGQQVTLSCSPISGHRSVSWYQQTPGQGLQFLFEYFSETQRNKGNFPGRFSGRQFSNSRSEMNVSTLELGDSALYLCASSPGQGARKNEQFFGPGTRLTVL.

V is TRBV19 and J is TRBJ1-5, with 7 positions matching TRBD1. Germline trimming cut 4 bases from V and 3 bases from J; bases unmatched to any gene: 6. The CDR3 runs 15 residues. CDR1 is LNHDA, CDR2 SQIVND, per germline (reference sequence). CDR3 in amino acids: CASSTRDRPNQPQHF. CDR3 DNA sequence: TGTGCCAGTAGTACCCGGGACAGACCCAATCAGCCCCAGCATTTT.

The chain combines TRBV13 with TRBJ2-3; TRBD1 might be the D (6 bases). CDR1 and CDR2 from the germline V gene are PRHDT and FYEKMQ (reference sequence). The V end lost 4 bases, the J end lost 2 bases, and 13 bases lay between the germline ends. The CDR3 loop spans 15 amino acids. The CDR3 protein is CASSSLGGPTDTQYF. DNA of the CDR3: TGTGCCAGCAGCTCCCTTGGGGGCCCCACAGATACGCAGTATTTT.

The rearrangement uses TRBV6-5 and TRBJ1-2; 8 nucleotides match TRBD1. Germline values: CDR1 MNHEY, CDR2 SVGAGI. The length of the CDR3 is 14 residues. The junction had 9 bases not matched to a gene; V was cut back by 7 bases and J by 5 bases. This CDR3 is CASTPSGQGYGYTF. In DNA, the CDR3 is TGTGCCAGCACTCCCTCAGGACAGGGATATGGCTACACCTTC.

The chain carries TRBV11-1 and TRBJ2-1; D possibly corresponds to TRBD2 (7 bases). This CDR3 is built from 17 residues. The V end lost 1 base, the J end lost 2 bases, and 15 bases lay between the germline ends. The germline CDR1 and CDR2 sequences are SGHAT and FQDESV (reference sequence). The CDR3 here is CASSLDGGGGPYNEQFF. The CDR3, as DNA: TGTGCCAGCAGCTTAGACGGGGGCGGGGGCCCCTACAATGAGCAGTTCTTC.

A word on this clone: Other DNA variants within this sample encode the same CDR3. V and J are TRBV9 and TRBJ2-6; no reliable D call. The CDR3 contains 15 residues. V lost 0 bases to trimming and J lost 0 bases, with 4 bases between them. The germline V gene has CDR1 SGDLS and CDR2 YYNGEE. CDR3 bases: TGTGCCAGCAGCGTAGTGAGCTCTGGGGCCAACGTCCTGACTTTC. Protein sequence: CASSVVSSGANVLTF. The full variable domain, its missing parts supplied by reference TRBV9 and TRBJ2-6, is DSGVTQTPKHLITATGQRVTLRCSPRSGDLSVYWYQQSLDQGLQFLIQYYNGEERAKGNILERFSAQQFPDLHSELNLSSLELGDSALYFCASSVVSSGANVLTFGAGSRLTVL.

This chain uses TRBV11-3 with TRBJ2-7; 9 bases agree with TRBD1. Trimming took 0 bases from V and 3 from J; bases not matched to a gene: 3. CDR3 length: 15 amino acids. CDR1 is SGHNT, CDR2 YENEEA, per germline. Here the CDR3 DNA reads TGTGCCAGCAGCTTAGAGGGGGGACAGGGCTACGAGCAGTACTTC. It is translated as CASSLEGGQGYEQYF.

This clone has a single count. The chain joins TRBV4-2 to TRBJ1-3; D call uncertain. Trimming took 1 base from V and 4 from J, leaving 8 bases between them. Germline V gene sequence: CDR1 LGHNA, CDR2 YNFKEQ. The CDR3 sequence is 14 residues long. For the CDR3, the DNA is TGTGCCAGCAGCCAAGGGGAAGGGGGAAACACCATATATTTT. Translation: CASSQGEGGNTIYF.

This clone showed up just a few times. This chain links TRBV20-1 with TRBJ2-1, with D uncertain. Trimming cost V 3 bases and J 4 bases, with 4 bases left between them. Germline assignment: CDR1 DFQATT and CDR2 SNEGSKA (reference sequence). The CDR3 length is 11 residues. In DNA, the CDR3 is TGCAGTGCTAGTCCGTACAATGAGCAGTTCTTC. Its translation: CSASPYNEQFF.

V is TRBV29-1 and J is TRBJ2-1; D is ambiguous. CDR1 and CDR2 from the germline V gene are SQVTM and ANQGSEA. Between the trimmed V and J ends, which lost 4 bases and 6 bases, there was a span of 13 bases. The CDR3 length is 13 residues. The CDR3 here is CSVARRLSNEQFF. The CDR3 bases are TGCAGCGTTGCGCGGCGCCTAAGCAATGAGCAGTTCTTC.

The genes are TRBV30 and TRBJ2-3; either TRBD1 or TRBD2 may fit D (5 bases each). Germline-derived CDR1 and CDR2 are GTSNPN and SVGIG (reference sequence). This CDR3 has 13 amino acids. Trimming removed 4 bases at V and 6 bases at J, with 14 bases between. The CDR3 DNA sequence: TGTGCCTGGACCCTCCAGGGAGAGGATACGCAGTATTTT. Residues: CAWTLQGEDTQYF.

As to this clone: Additional DNA sequences in this sample encode the identical CDR3. CDR3 nucleotide sequence: TGCAGCGTTGGCCGACAGTTGAACACTGAAGCTTTCTTT. Its translation: CSVGRQLNTEAFF. This sequence joins TRBV29-1 and TRBJ1-1; possibly TRBD1 for D (5 bases). Trimming pared 4 bases from V and 0 bases from J, leaving 9 bases between. CDR3 length: 13 amino acids. Germline V gives CDR1 SQVTM, CDR2 ANQGSEA.

This clone has just a few counts. The chain uses TRBV18 and TRBJ1-1; D not resolved. The V end was cut by 4 bases, the J end by 8 bases, with 8 bases between. This CDR3 comprises 11 residues. Looked up from germline, CDR1 is KGHSH and CDR2 is LQKENI. CDR3 nucleotide sequence: TGTGCCAGCTCACTCCTTAAGGAAGCTTTCTTT. Translating gives CASSLLKEAFF.

The chain is built from TRBV30 and TRBJ2-2; D is uncertain. This CDR3 is built from 12 residues. Trimming stripped 3 bases from V and 8 bases from J, with 10 bases between. In germline, CDR1 is GTSNPN, CDR2 SVGIG (reference sequence). DNA for the CDR3: TGTGCCTGGAGAGGGCTTACAGGGGAGCTGTTTTTT. Its protein product is CAWRGLTGELFF.